This is a list of T cell receptor beta chains from one sample in a study of blood T cells in healthy people across ages. A single record per CDR3 protein comes from TCRdb applying MiXCR to the 5' RACE reads. The profile shows hundreds of thousands of distinct CDR3 sequences, about 24% of them singletons. The sample was also linked to a second study, of T cells of mothers and their children.

Sequenced material: blood. These receptors came from a boy between 10 and 17 years old in good health. CDR3s include the opening cysteine and the closing phenylalanine or tryptophan. The order of the fields is V gene, J gene, D gene, clone size, CDR3 protein, CDR3 DNA. D genes are given only for firm matches. The listing skips clone size in some rows; elsewhere it reads once, few, many or a size class.

>TRBV27|TRBJ1-5|TRBD1|few
CASSSFDRGSNQPQHF
TGTGCCAGCAGTTCCTTCGACAGGGGTAGCAATCAGCCCCAGCATTTT
>TRBV7-2|TRBJ1-1|-|once
CASSPPWNTQAFF
TGTGCCAGCAGCCCCCCTTGGAACACTCAAGCTTTCTTT
>TRBV14|TRBJ2-7|TRBD1|few
CASSQVLGRDRPPRAWYEQYF
TGTGCCAGCAGCCAAGTACTGGGCCGGGACAGACCTCCTAGGGCCTGGTACGAGCAGTACTTC
>TRBV7-2|TRBJ1-1|-|-
CASGFLTENTEAFF
TGTGCCAGCGGCTTCCTTACAGAGAACACTGAAGCTTTCTTT
>TRBV5-1|TRBJ2-7|-|-
CACSLDSRSYEQYF
TGCGCCTGCAGCTTGGATAGCAGGTCCTACGAGCAGTACTTC
>TRBV7-8|TRBJ2-3|-|-
CASSSRRGSGADTQYF
TGTGCCAGCAGCTCGAGACGGGGGAGCGGCGCAGATACGCAGTATTTT
>TRBV28|TRBJ2-7|TRBD1|-
CASRYGTVATYEQYF
TGTGCCAGCAGGTACGGGACAGTAGCCACCTACGAGCAGTACTTC
>TRBV29-1|TRBJ2-1|TRBD2|-
CSVRTSGRTNEQFF
TGCAGCGTCCGGACTAGCGGGAGGACCAATGAGCAGTTCTTC
>TRBV4-1|TRBJ2-2|-|few
CASSQKQAAELAGELFF
TGCGCCAGCAGCCAAAAGCAGGCAGCTGAACTCGCCGGGGAGCTGTTTTTT
>TRBV4-3|TRBJ2-7|-|-
CASSQGVGHHYEQYF
TGCGCCAGCAGCCAAGGCGTGGGACACCACTACGAGCAGTACTTC
>TRBV6-7|TRBJ1-5|-|few
CASSYPQGHQPQHF
TGTGCCAGCAGTTACCCTCAGGGGCATCAGCCCCAGCATTTT
>TRBV18|TRBJ2-7|TRBD2|-
CASSPNILLLRGSYEQYF
TGTGCCAGCTCACCAAACATACTTCTTCTGCGCGGGAGCTACGAGCAGTACTTC
>TRBV18|TRBJ2-7|-|-
CASSPRLGETYEQYF
TGTGCCAGCTCACCACGACTAGGGGAAACCTACGAGCAGTACTTC
>TRBV24-1|TRBJ2-5|TRBD2|few
CATSEYPPKRGGQETQYF
TGTGCCACCAGTGAATACCCACCCAAGCGGGGGGGACAAGAGACCCAGTACTTC
>TRBV2|TRBJ2-7|-|-
CASIDSTYEQYF
TGTGCCAGCATCGACAGCACCTACGAGCAGTACTTC
>TRBV12-3/TRBV12-4|TRBJ2-1|TRBD2|-
CASIPGLAGTYNEQFF
TGTGCCAGCATCCCGGGACTAGCGGGAACCTACAATGAGCAGTTCTTC
>TRBV9|TRBJ1-2|TRBD1|-
CASSPRTGDGYTF
TGTGCCAGCAGCCCCCGGACAGGGGATGGCTACACCTTC
>TRBV6-1|TRBJ2-3|-|-
CASSEGRWDTQYF
TGTGCCAGCAGTGAAGGGAGGTGGGATACGCAGTATTTT
>TRBV28|TRBJ1-5|-|-
CASRRGVGNQPQHF
TGTGCCAGCCGGCGGGGCGTCGGCAATCAGCCCCAGCATTTT
>TRBV6-5|TRBJ2-5|-|-
CASSYRPDQETQYF
TGTGCCAGCAGTTACAGGCCCGACCAAGAGACCCAGTACTTC
>TRBV4-3|TRBJ1-1|-|-
CASSVEGGSSFEAFF
TGCGCCAGCAGCGTCGAGGGAGGATCCTCCTTTGAAGCTTTCTTT
>TRBV5-1|TRBJ2-1|-|few
CASGSAAGYNEQFF
TGCGCCAGCGGATCGGCGGCCGGGTACAATGAGCAGTTCTTC
>TRBV27|TRBJ2-1|-|many
CASSFQGYNEQFF
TGTGCCAGCAGTTTCCAGGGATACAATGAGCAGTTCTTC
>TRBV28|TRBJ2-3|-|-
CASSLLMDSTDTQYF
TGTGCCAGCAGTTTATTAATGGATAGCACAGATACGCAGTATTTT
>TRBV6-5|TRBJ2-7|-|few
CASSYSAGPYEQYF
TGTGCCAGCAGTTACTCAGCAGGGCCCTACGAGCAGTACTTC
>TRBV7-9|TRBJ2-7|TRBD2|-
CASSPNSGRGMLRLAGVKQYF
TGTGCCAGCAGCCCCAACAGTGGCAGGGGGATGCTCCGACTAGCGGGAGTGAAGCAGTACTTC
>TRBV4-2|TRBJ2-1|-|-
CASSSTPGNEQFF
TGTGCCAGCAGCTCGACCCCTGGGAATGAGCAGTTCTTC
>TRBV10-2|TRBJ2-3|TRBD1|-
CASSEPKTRTGRRTDTQYF
TGCGCCAGCAGTGAGCCAAAAACCAGGACAGGGCGTCGGACAGATACGCAGTATTTT
>TRBV28|TRBJ1-3|TRBD1|-
CASRRTGVTGNTIYF
TGTGCCAGCAGACGAACAGGGGTAACTGGAAACACCATATATTTT
>TRBV12-3/TRBV12-4|TRBJ1-5|-|once
CASSRPGFNQPQHF
TGTGCCAGCAGCCGACCGGGATTCAATCAGCCCCAGCATTTT
>TRBV6-2/TRBV6-3|TRBJ2-5|-|few
CASSQITGIQETQYF
TGTGCCAGCAGTCAAATAACAGGGATCCAAGAGACCCAGTACTTC
>TRBV30|TRBJ2-5|-|-
CAWGQTQETQYF
TGTGCCTGGGGACAGACTCAAGAGACCCAGTACTTC
>TRBV29-1|TRBJ2-2|-|few
CSAVPDTGELFF
TGCAGCGCCGTCCCAGACACCGGGGAGCTGTTTTTT
>TRBV7-6|TRBJ2-1|-|few
CASSLEGREPYNEQFF
TGTGCCAGCAGCTTAGAGGGACGGGAGCCCTACAATGAGCAGTTCTTC
>TRBV28|TRBJ1-6|TRBD1|few
CATLLQGAYNSPLHF
TGTGCCACCCTATTACAGGGGGCCTATAATTCACCCCTCCACTTT
>TRBV7-9|TRBJ2-2|-|-
CASSSSAANTGELFF
TGTGCCAGCAGCTCAAGCGCGGCCAATACCGGGGAGCTGTTTTTT
>TRBV28|TRBJ2-5|TRBD1|-
CASQGAPYQETQYF
TGTGCCAGCCAGGGGGCTCCGTACCAAGAGACCCAGTACTTC
>TRBV7-2|TRBJ2-2|-|-
CASSLIYRGRGTGELFF
TGTGCCAGCAGCTTAATATATAGGGGGCGGGGCACCGGGGAGCTGTTTTTT
>TRBV5-1|TRBJ2-5|-|once
CASSTATQETQYF
TGCGCCAGCAGTACAGCTACGCAAGAGACCCAGTACTTC
>TRBV20-1|TRBJ2-5|TRBD2|-
CSATSGGRIETQYF
TGCAGTGCCACCAGCGGGGGGCGCATCGAGACCCAGTACTTC
>TRBV5-1|TRBJ2-1|-|many
CASSLGDPSYNEQFF
TGCGCCAGCAGCTTGGGGGACCCATCCTACAATGAGCAGTTCTTC
>TRBV28|TRBJ2-5|TRBD2|-
CASSSLGLAGEGIQETQYF
TGTGCCAGCAGTTCGTTAGGACTAGCGGGAGAGGGGATTCAAGAGACCCAGTACTTC
>TRBV6-6|TRBJ2-7|TRBD2|few
CASSYGTTDEQYF
TGTGCCAGCAGTTATGGGACTACGGACGAGCAGTACTTC
>TRBV29-1|TRBJ2-1|TRBD1|-
CSTRTGGRHEQFF
TGCAGCACGCGGACAGGGGGGAGGCATGAGCAGTTCTTC
>TRBV2|TRBJ2-1|TRBD1|few
CASGSTGTDRNEQFF
TGTGCCAGCGGGTCAACCGGGACAGATCGCAATGAGCAGTTCTTC
>TRBV6-5|TRBJ1-3|-|-
CASSYQGSGNTIYF
TGTGCCAGCAGTTATCAAGGGTCTGGAAACACCATATATTTT
>TRBV28|TRBJ1-4|-|few
CASSRPWDIDEKLFF
TGTGCCAGCAGTCGGCCCTGGGACATAGATGAAAAACTGTTTTTT
>TRBV30|TRBJ2-3|-|few
CAWSLMGDTQYF
TGTGCCTGGAGCTTGATGGGAGATACGCAGTATTTT
>TRBV7-9|TRBJ1-1|TRBD1|few
CASSLVGTGIMNTEAFF
TGTGCCAGCAGCTTAGTCGGGACAGGGATCATGAACACTGAAGCTTTCTTT
>TRBV5-4|TRBJ1-2|-|-
CASSDWTAQGSTF
TGTGCCAGCAGCGACTGGACAGCTCAGGGTTCCACCTTC
>TRBV20-1|TRBJ2-5|-|-
CSANAGHFQETQYF
TGCAGTGCCAACGCGGGACACTTCCAAGAGACCCAGTACTTC
>TRBV5-5|TRBJ1-5|TRBD1|few
CASSRTGIQPQHF
TGTGCCAGCAGTCGGACAGGGATTCAGCCCCAGCATTTT
>TRBV20-1|TRBJ2-1|-|-
CSASRTTVEQFF
TGCAGTGCTAGTCGGACTACGGTTGAGCAGTTCTTC
>TRBV11-2|TRBJ2-1|TRBD2|few
CASSSYLAGGYNEQFF
TGTGCCAGCAGCTCCTACCTAGCGGGGGGATACAATGAGCAGTTCTTC
>TRBV10-3|TRBJ2-5|TRBD2|many
CATRGAEETQYF
TGTGCCACGCGGGGGGCGGAAGAGACCCAGTACTTC
>TRBV28|TRBJ2-7|-|many
CASSFRGTYEQYF
TGTGCCAGCAGTTTCCGGGGTACCTACGAGCAGTACTTC
>TRBV9|TRBJ2-1|TRBD2|-
CASSPLAGYYNEQFF
TGTGCCAGCAGCCCCCTAGCGGGCTACTACAATGAGCAGTTCTTC
>TRBV27|TRBJ2-6|-|-
CASSFWGTGANVLTF
TGTGCCAGCAGTTTCTGGGGGACTGGGGCCAACGTCCTGACTTTC
>TRBV7-9|TRBJ1-3|-|few
CASSLDLRISSGNTIYF
TGTGCCAGCAGCTTAGACCTTCGTATAAGCTCTGGAAACACCATATATTTT